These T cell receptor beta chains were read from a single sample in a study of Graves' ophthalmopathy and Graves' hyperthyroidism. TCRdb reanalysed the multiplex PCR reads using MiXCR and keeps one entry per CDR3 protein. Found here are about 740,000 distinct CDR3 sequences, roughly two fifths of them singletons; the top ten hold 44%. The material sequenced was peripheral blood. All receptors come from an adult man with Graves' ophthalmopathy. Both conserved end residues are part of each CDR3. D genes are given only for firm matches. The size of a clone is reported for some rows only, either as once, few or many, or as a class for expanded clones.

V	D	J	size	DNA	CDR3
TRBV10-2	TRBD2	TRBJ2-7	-	TGTGCCAGCAGTTACTTTCGGCTAGCGGGCAGCGAGCAGTACTTC	CASSYFRLAGSEQYF
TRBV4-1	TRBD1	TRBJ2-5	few	TGCGCCAGCAGCCAGATACACAGGGGGCAGGAGACCCAGTACTTC	CASSQIHRGQETQYF
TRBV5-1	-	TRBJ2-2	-	TGTGCCAGCAGCTTGGCGGGTAGTAGGAACACCGGGGAGCTGTTTTTT	CASSLAGSRNTGELFF
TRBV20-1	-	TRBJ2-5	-	TGCAGTGCTGGGCCCCGGGGGCGGGTGGGGGAGACCCAGTACTTC	CSAGPRGRVGETQYF
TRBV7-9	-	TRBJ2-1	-	TGTGCCGGTCGTAGGGAATCAAACAATGAGCAGTTCTTC	CAGRRESNNEQFF
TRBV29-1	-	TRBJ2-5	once	TGCAGCGTTTCCGGGAGCCAGGGGACCCAGTACTTC	CSVSGSQGTQYF
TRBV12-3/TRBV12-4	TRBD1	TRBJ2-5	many	TGTGCCAGCAGGCAGGGGGCGTTGGAGACCCAGTACTTC	CASRQGALETQYF
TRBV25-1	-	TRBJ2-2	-	TGTGCCAGCAGTGATAGTGCCGCCCTGTCCCGGGACTTTGGGTACGGGGAGCTGTTTTTT	CASSDSAALSRDFGYGELFF
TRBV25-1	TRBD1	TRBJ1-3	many	TGTGCCAGCAGTGAACCCCGACAGGGGCCAATCGGAAACACCATATATTTT	CASSEPRQGPIGNTIYF
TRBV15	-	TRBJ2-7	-	TGTGCCACCAGCCCAATAACAGGTTCGCATGCCGAGCAGTACTTC	CATSPITGSHAEQYF
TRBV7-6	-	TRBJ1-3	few	TGTGCCAGCAGCTTAGCAGACCAGGCGAGCTCTGGAAACACCATATATTTT	CASSLADQASSGNTIYF
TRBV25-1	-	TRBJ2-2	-	TGTGCCAGCAGCCATCTCGGGGCGAACACCGGGGAGCTGTTTTTT	CASSHLGANTGELFF
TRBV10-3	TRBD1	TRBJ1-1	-	TGTGCCAGCAGTGACACCGACAGGGCCACTGAAGCTTTCTTT	CASSDTDRATEAFF
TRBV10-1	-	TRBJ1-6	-	TGCGCCACCGGCGGGAGATATTGCGCCTGTAATTCACCCCTCCACTTT	CATGGRYCACNSPLHF
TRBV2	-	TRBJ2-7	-	TGTGCCAGCATGAAGGGACTGAGGTCGGGAGAGCAGTACTTC	CASMKGLRSGEQYF
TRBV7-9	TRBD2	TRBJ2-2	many	TGTGCCAGCAGCTACCGCGGGGGGACCGGGGAGCTGTTTTTT	CASSYRGGTGELFF
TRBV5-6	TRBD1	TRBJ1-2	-	TGTGCCAGCAGCGATGACACAGGGGGGTATGGCTACACCTTC	CASSDDTGGYGYTF
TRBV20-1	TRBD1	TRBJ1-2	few	TGCAGTGCTAGAGTCTGGGACAGAAGAGCCGGAGGCTACACCTTC	CSARVWDRRAGGYTF
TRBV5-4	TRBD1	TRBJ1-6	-	TGTGCCAGCAAGTGGACAGGGAATTCACCCCTCCACTTT	CASKWTGNSPLHF
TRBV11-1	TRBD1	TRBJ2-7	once	TGTGCCAGCAGGGGTACAGGGGGCCATAGCGAGGGCTCCTACGAGCAGTACTTC	CASRGTGGHSEGSYEQYF
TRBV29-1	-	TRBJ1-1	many	TGCAGCGTTGAACTCGAGGGTTTCAGGAACACTGAAGCTTTCTTT	CSVELEGFRNTEAFF
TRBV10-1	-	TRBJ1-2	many	TGCGCCAGCAGTGCGGACAACGAGCGTGGCTACACCTTC	CASSADNERGYTF
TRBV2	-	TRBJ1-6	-	TGTGCCAGCAGTGATTCAGGGAGGGGCAAGTCACCCCTCCACTTT	CASSDSGRGKSPLHF
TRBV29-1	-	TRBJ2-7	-	TGCAGCGTTGAGTCGGGTCTGATCGATGAGCAGTACTTC	CSVESGLIDEQYF